The present T cell receptor (beta chain) was sequenced within a study of a mutant IDH1 vaccine in newly diagnosed glioma (TCRdb year 2021). Context from the whole study: Patients received eight vaccinations in weeks 1, 3, 5, 7, 11, 15, 19 and 23, corresponding to visits V03 through V10. Vaccination began 4-6 weeks after radiotherapy alone, or alongside temozolomide cycles in the chemotherapy-containing groups. Of the approximately 30 treated patients, 62.5% were male and roughly 38% were female, and a mean age of 40.4 years was recorded. Prior to enrollment, standard therapy consisting of radiotherapy alone, temozolomide alone, or radiochemotherapy with temozolomide had been administered to patients, with the combination being received by most patients. Peripheral blood was collected at six visits: V03 (baseline), V05, V07, V10, V12 and V13. Longitudinal TCRB deep sequencing was done for 25 to 30 treated patients, wherever samples were available for exploratory analyses. The paper's findings and limits, for the study overall: Changes in the top peripheral T cell clonotypes picked up by TCRB sequencing did not appear to be linked to pseudoprogression. Availability determined which PBMC samples were chosen for TCRB deep sequencing. Immune responses induced by the vaccine were seen in 90% to 95% of patients across multiple MHC alleles. The authors noted that analyses of patient blood samples could not be reproduced because of sample limitations.

Turning to this clone: This clone's antigen is unknown. The input lacks base qualities; no much larger clone sits a single base away.

Library preparation was by the immunoSEQ multiplex PCR assay. Following the manufacturer's protocol, the hsTCRB Kit was used to amplify rearranged TCR beta chain sequences. Sequencing of TCRB libraries was carried out on an Illumina MiSeq. Per the authors' processing: The proprietary platform of the kit vendor was used for demultiplexing, trimming and gene mapping. TCRdb mirrors the immuneACCESS table, restricted to in-frame sequences. Some clones are absent from its copies; in checked studies, under half trace to an unresolved V gene, and the reason for the others is unknown. That table gives V, J and clone size, and the DNA gave D and trimming. This sample holds some 120,000 clones; around 77% were observed only once. The ten largest clonotypes hold approximately 5% of the sample. The sample's time point, from its label and the paper: week 11, during vaccination. Each vaccine dose, consisting of 300 ug of a 20-mer mutant IDH1 peptide in Montanide, was administered subcutaneously with topical imiquimod. All donors had newly diagnosed IDH1-mutant astrocytomas of WHO grade 3 or 4 that showed loss of nuclear ATRX. The samples were drawn from NOA16, a multicentre, single-arm, open-label phase I trial in Germany that tested a mutant IDH1 peptide vaccine in humans for the first time. Genomic DNA for TCRB sequencing was extracted from EDTA blood using the DNeasy Blood and Tissue Kit.

Measured from the cysteine to the phenylalanine, the CDR3 is 14 residues long. Left in the record is the CDR3 DNA by itself, 42 bases read in frame from the first base. CDR1 and CDR2 were assigned from the germline V gene as SNHLY and FYNNEI. V loses 3 bases at its end and J loses 3 bases; junction bases beyond the gene matches: 2. The chain joins TRBV2 to TRBJ1-5; 7 junctional bases match TRBD1. The TCR was taken from a man aged 40-50 years with glioma. Sequencing was performed on PBMCs, taken from a glioma patient whose treatment included an IDH1 peptide vaccine. The CDR3 is CASSDGTDNQPQHF. The DNA sequence is as follows: TGTGCCAGCAGTGATGGGACAGACAATCAGCCCCAGCATTTT.